What follows are 20 T cell receptor beta chains derived from one specimen sequenced in a study of control samples from healthy donors and cancer patients. The protocol was immunoSEQ multiplex PCR, while the TCRdb copy is restricted to in-frame clones and leaves out a portion. This sample's table reports approximately 190,000 clones. The specimen was blood. The receptors were sampled from a woman aged 25 to 39 in good health.

The gene calls are TRBV18 and TRBJ1-1; TRBD1 matches 8 bases. CDR1 is KGHSH, CDR2 LQKENI, per germline. This CDR3 region has 13 residues. V shed 6 bases and J 6 bases; nucleotides not matched to a gene: 6. This CDR3 reads CASSLTGDAEAFF. In DNA form, the CDR3 reads TGTGCCAGCTCCTTGACAGGGGACGCTGAAGCTTTCTTT.

The V and J genes are TRBV6-6 and TRBJ2-3; TRBD2 matches 9 bases. The CDR3 is 15 residues long. The germline V gene has CDR1 MNHNY and CDR2 SVGAGI (reference sequence). Trimming cost V 4 bases and J 2 bases; bases outside gene matches: 4. The CDR3 DNA follows: TGTGCCAGCAGTTGGCGGGGGGGCGACACAGATACGCAGTATTTT. It codes for CASSWRGGDTDTQYF.

The CDR3 sequence is CASSLAWTGYYNEQFF. CDR3 coding DNA: TGTGCCAGCAGCTTAGCGTGGACAGGGTATTACAATGAGCAGTTCTTC. The genes are TRBV7-2 and TRBJ2-1; the match to TRBD1 covers 8 bases. Germline CDR1 is SGHTA and CDR2 is FQGNSA. The CDR3 totals 16 residues. After removal of 0 bases from V and 4 bases from J, the junction contained 5 bases not matched to a gene.

The chain has TRBV18 and TRBJ1-5; TRBD1 agrees at 9 bases. The trim removed 0 bases at V and 4 bases at J, leaving 4 bases unmatched. The CDR3 runs to 16 residues. Germline loops: CDR1 KGHSH, CDR2 LQKENI. CDR3 sequence reads: CASSPPDRGLNQPQHF. The DNA for the CDR3 is TGTGCCAGCTCACCACCGGACAGGGGTCTGAATCAGCCCCAGCATTTT. The full variable domain, completed using reference TRBV18 and TRBJ1-5, is NAGVMQNPRHLVRRRGQEARLRCSPMKGHSHVYWYRQLPEEGLKFMVYLQKENIIDESGMPKERFSAEFPKEGPSILRIQQVVRGDSAAYFCASSPPDRGLNQPQHFGDGTRLSIL.

Note on this clone: This sample also contains other DNA sequences that code for the same CDR3. This chain uses TRBV9 with TRBJ1-3; no firm D call. The CDR3 is 14 residues long. Germline V gene lookup returns CDR1 SGDLS and CDR2 YYNGEE. V was trimmed by 4 bases and J by 1 base, leaving 9 bases between them. CDR3 residues: CASSPPSSGNTIYF. The CDR3, as DNA: TGTGCCAGCAGCCCCCCGAGTTCTGGAAACACCATATATTTT.

The chain is built from TRBV4-1 and TRBJ2-4; D is ambiguous. Germline CDR1 reads MGHRA; CDR2 reads YSYEKL. V lost 0 bases to trimming and J lost 4 bases, with 19 bases between them. The CDR3 is 18 amino acids. The CDR3 bases are TGCGCCAGCAGCCAAGAAGCTTTCAGTTACACGACGAAAAACATTCAGTACTTC. Amino acid sequence: CASSQEAFSYTTKNIQYF.

To note about this clone: Other DNA sequences of this sample code for an identical CDR3. The CDR3 nucleotides read TGTGCCAGCAGCTTAGCAGAGAACACTGAAGCTTTCTTT. Its translation: CASSLAENTEAFF. This chain links TRBV7-6 with TRBJ1-1; D uncertain. This CDR3 is 13 amino acids long. V lost 0 bases and J 1 base, leaving 3 bases between the germline ends. Germline V gene data show CDR1 as SGHVS and CDR2 as FNYEAQ.

Of note for this clone: The sample carries other DNA sequences with the same CDR3. The chain joins TRBV30 to TRBJ1-5; D gene uncertain. The CDR3 spans 13 residues. V lost 0 bases and J 1 base, leaving 4 bases between the germline ends. Germline lookup yields CDR1 GTSNPN and CDR2 SVGIG (reference sequence). The CDR3 nucleotides are TGTGCCTGGAGTGTAGGGAGCAATCAGCCCCAGCATTTT. Translated: CAWSVGSNQPQHF.

The chain links TRBV4-1 to TRBJ1-2; D uncertain. Trimming stripped 4 bases from V and 1 base from J, with 7 bases between. The V gene's germline CDR1 is MGHRA and CDR2 YSYEKL. The CDR3 extends over 13 amino acids. In nucleotides, the CDR3 is TGCGCCAGCAGCCTAGAGGTTAACTATGGCTACACCTTC. It specifies CASSLEVNYGYTF.

The genes are TRBV4-1 and TRBJ1-4; no reliable D call. The CDR3 contains 15 residues. Germline CDR1 reads MGHRA; CDR2 reads YSYEKL. Trimming pared 3 bases from V and 2 bases from J, leaving 10 bases between. CDR3 loop: CASSQFPPTNEKLFF. CDR3 bases: TGCGCCAGCAGCCAGTTCCCCCCCACTAATGAAAAACTGTTTTTT.

The chain couples TRBV7-6 to TRBJ1-3, with D perhaps TRBD1 (5 bases). The V end lost 2 bases, the J end lost 1 base, and 12 bases lay between the germline ends. Germline V CDR1 and CDR2: SGHVS, FNYEAQ. The CDR3 covers 16 residues. CDR3 bases: TGTGCCAGCAGCTTAACCCGCAGGGTATCTGGAAACACCATATATTTT. It encodes CASSLTRRVSGNTIYF.

The rearrangement joins TRBV7-2 to TRBJ1-1, with 7 bases that match TRBD1. V lost 5 bases, J lost 5 bases, and 2 bases stayed unmatched. The CDR3 spans 12 residues. The germline CDR1 and CDR2 sequences are SGHTA and FQGNSA. The CDR3 region is CASSRGRTEAFF. The DNA for the CDR3 is TGTGCCAGCAGCAGGGGGCGGACTGAAGCTTTCTTT.

This chain links TRBV2 with TRBJ1-5; the D is unclear. Germline lookup yields CDR1 SNHLY and CDR2 FYNNEI. V lost 1 base, J lost 7 bases, and 20 bases lay in between. The CDR3 sequence is 17 residues long. CDR3 in DNA: TGTGCCAGCAGTGAAGGGTTGATAGTGGCAGGCAGGCAGCCCCAGCATTTT. This translates into CASSEGLIVAGRQPQHF.

The V gene is TRBV6-1, the J gene TRBJ1-1; no clear D gene. The CDR3 totals 13 residues. Germline-derived CDR1 and CDR2 are MNHNS and SASEGT. Deletions cut 1 base from V and 0 bases from J, with 3 bases between. CDR3 bases: TGTGCCAGCAGTGAAGTTTTGAACACTGAAGCTTTCTTT. Translation gives CASSEVLNTEAFF.

The J gene is TRBJ1-4, the V gene TRBV21-1. TRBV21-1 constitutes a pseudogene. The CDR3 extends over 19 amino acids. CDR3: CASSKVRGCVRDLDEKLFF. CDR3 bases: TGTGCCAGCAGCAAAGTAAGAGGGTGTGTCAGGGATTTGGATGAAAAACTGTTTTTT.

The chain employs TRBV28 and TRBJ1-2; 7 positions match TRBD1. Trimming took 6 bases from V and 7 from J; bases not matched to a gene: 8. CDR3 length: 13 residues. Looked up from germline, CDR1 is MDHEN and CDR2 is SYDVKM. CDR3 amino acids: CASSRDRDSGYTF. The DNA for the CDR3 is TGTGCCAGCAGCCGCGACAGGGACTCTGGCTACACCTTC.

CDR3 region: CASSQDFPNEQYF. The DNA of the CDR3 is TGCGCCAGCAGCCAAGATTTCCCGAACGAGCAGTACTTC. The rearrangement uses TRBV4-3 and TRBJ2-7, with unresolved D. The CDR3 sequence is 13 residues long. V was clipped by 0 bases and J by 5 bases, with 8 bases between them. Germline V gives CDR1 LGHNA, CDR2 YSLEER.

A word on this clone: This specimen includes other DNA sequences encoding the same CDR3. The V and J genes are TRBV7-9 and TRBJ2-5; a possible D gene is TRBD2 (5 bases). Germline CDR1 SEHNR, CDR2 FQNEAQ (reference sequence). With 1 base removed from V and 5 bases from J, the gap between germline ends came to 11 bases. The CDR3 totals 14 residues. CDR3 protein: CASSLVRGFETQYF. The DNA of the CDR3 is TGTGCCAGCAGCTTAGTACGGGGTTTCGAGACCCAGTACTTC.

CDR3 DNA sequence: TGTGCCAGCAGTTCCTCTACGACAGGGGGCTGGGAGCAGTACTTC. Translated: CASSSSTTGGWEQYF. The chain combines TRBV27 with TRBJ2-7; 10 nucleotides align to TRBD1. The J segment lost 7 bases and the V segment lost 4 bases, leaving 10 bases of the junction unmatched. CDR3 length: 15 amino acids. Per the germline V gene, CDR1 is MNHEY and CDR2 is SMNVEV (reference sequence).

CDR3 sequence (DNA): TGTGCCAGCAGTTCTCCCGGGGGGGAGGATGAAAAACTGTTTTTT. Translation: CASSSPGGEDEKLFF. This rearrangement joins TRBV2 to TRBJ1-4, with D possibly TRBD1 on 5 matching bases. Germline V CDR1 and CDR2: SNHLY, FYNNEI. The CDR3 has 15 residues. With 5 bases removed from V and 6 bases from J, the gap between germline ends came to 16 bases.